The subject of this entry is one TCR beta chain. The data belong to a study of blood T cells in healthy people across ages. Per sample, a minimum of 6.5 million PBMCs were isolated. Through a sample-barcoded 5' primer and a J-beta primer mix, a second PCR was run for roughly 7 to 12 cycles. One entry per CDR3 protein results from TCRdb running MiXCR on the 5' RACE reads. The repertoire holds roughly 2 million distinct CDR3 sequences, with roughly 50% as singletons. The sequence was obtained from a woman aged 40 to 55 in good health. The sequenced material came from blood.

In DNA form, the CDR3 reads TGTGCCAGCAGTGAAAGTGGGACAGGGGGCTGGAATGAGCAGTTCTTC. It translates to CASSESGTGGWNEQFF. This chain connects TRBV6-1 to TRBJ2-1; 12 nucleotides agree with TRBD1. The CDR3 is 16 residues long. CDR1 is MNHNS, CDR2 SASEGT, per germline. J gave up 7 bases and V 2 bases, and 6 bases lay outside the gene matches.